Each of the 29 T cell receptor beta chains below was sequenced from the same sample in a study of cytomegalovirus exposure and HLA in healthy donors. Primers for the PCR totalled 60 Vbeta and 13 Jbeta. Assay: immunoSEQ multiplex PCR; the TCRdb copy retains only in-frame clones and omits some. The sample consists of some 140,000 clones, 80% of them appearing once. Source material: PBMCs. The receptors were gathered from a man in his thirties or forties in good health and CMV-seropositive.

This clone was recorded a few times. The CDR3 is CASSLGDRRGYTF. As DNA, the CDR3 is TGTGCCAGCAGCTTAGGGGACAGACGGGGCTACACCTTC. The chain employs TRBV7-2 and TRBJ1-2, with 7 bases lining up with TRBD1. Germline CDR1 reads SGHTA; CDR2 reads FQGNSA. Trimming at V came to 1 base and at J to 8 bases, leaving 4 bases not matched to a gene. CDR3 length: 13 residues.

V and J are TRBV11-2 and TRBJ2-5; no definite D call. The length of the CDR3 is 16 residues. The V and J ends lost 1 base and 5 bases respectively, with 17 bases between them. Germline V gene sequence: CDR1 SGHAT, CDR2 FQNNGV. CDR3 DNA sequence: TGTGCCAGCAGCTTAGGACGCGATTGGTACGGGGAGACCCAGTACTTC. This codes for CASSLGRDWYGETQYF.

The chain carries TRBV11-2 and TRBJ2-1, with 11 bases identical to TRBD2. The CDR3 loop spans 20 amino acids. Germline V gene data show CDR1 as SGHAT and CDR2 as FQNNGV. The V and J ends lost 0 bases and 0 bases, in that order; junction bases with no gene match: 10. The CDR3 DNA sequence: TGTGCCAGCAGCTTAGATTTACTAGCGGGAGTCGCGAGCTCCTACAATGAGCAGTTCTTC. It codes for CASSLDLLAGVASSYNEQFF.

Concerning this clone: The junction departs from germline at one end; a sequencing error may be responsible. Other DNA sequences in this specimen translate into the identical CDR3. The chain joins TRBV27 to TRBJ1-5; a possible D gene is TRBD1 (5 bases). This CDR3 is built from 15 residues. The V gene's germline CDR1 is MNHEY and CDR2 SMNVEV (reference sequence). As DNA, the CDR3 is TGCGCCAGCAGTTTATCGGGTGTGGGGGGGAGGCCCCAGCATTTT. Encoded protein: CASSLSGVGGRPQHF.

This clone was seen just once. V and J are TRBV28 and TRBJ1-1; D ambiguous. The CDR3 has 14 amino acids. Looked up from germline, CDR1 is MDHEN and CDR2 is SYDVKM. The V end was cut by 6 bases, the J end by 0 bases, with 11 bases between. The CDR3 DNA is TGTGCCAGCAGCCGACTCCGGGTGAACACTGAAGCTTTCTTT. It codes for CASSRLRVNTEAFF.

The chain carries TRBV7-2 and TRBJ2-1; no clear D gene. The ends were cut back, 3 bases at V and 7 bases at J, with 7 bases in the middle. This CDR3 is 12 amino acids long. Germline assignment: CDR1 SGHTA and CDR2 FQGNSA. This CDR3 is CASSFLENEQFF. In nucleotides, the CDR3 is TGTGCCAGCAGCTTTCTCGAGAATGAGCAGTTCTTC.

V gene TRBV18 combines with J gene TRBJ2-3; no reliable D call. CDR1 KGHSH and CDR2 LQKENI come from the germline V gene. This CDR3 comprises 15 residues. Trimming left V 4 bases short and J 2 bases short, with 13 bases between. CDR3 region: CASSLLGADTDTQYF. In nucleotides, the CDR3 is TGTGCCAGCTCACTCCTGGGCGCCGACACAGATACGCAGTATTTT. The full variable domain, its missing parts supplied by reference TRBV18 and TRBJ2-3, is NAGVMQNPRHLVRRRGQEARLRCSPMKGHSHVYWYRQLPEEGLKFMVYLQKENIIDESGMPKERFSAEFPKEGPSILRIQQVVRGDSAAYFCASSLLGADTDTQYFGPGTRLTVL.

This clone occurred a few times. The chain recombines TRBV11-2 with TRBJ2-5; TRBD2 agrees at 7 bases. Germline CDR1 reads SGHAT; CDR2 reads FQNNGV. Trimming cost V 3 bases and J 2 bases; bases outside gene matches: 6. The CDR3 loop spans 15 amino acids. In nucleotides, the CDR3 is TGTGCCAGCAGCTTGACGGGAGGACGACAAGAGACCCAGTACTTC. Translated: CASSLTGGRQETQYF.

The V and J genes are TRBV5-1 and TRBJ1-2; possibly TRBD1 for D (6 bases). The CDR3 spans 14 residues. V was cut by 4 bases and J by 6 bases, with 16 bases left in between. CDR1 and CDR2 (germline): SGHRS, YFSETQ. CDR3 loop: CASSTSGTPHGYTF. CDR3 nucleotides: TGCGCCAGCAGCACCTCCGGGACACCTCATGGCTACACCTTC. The complete variable domain, with remaining parts taken from reference TRBV5-1 and TRBJ1-2, reads KAGVTQTPRYLIKTRGQQVTLSCSPISGHRSVSWYQQTPGQGLQFLFEYFSETQRNKGNFPGRFSGRQFSNSRSEMNVSTLELGDSALYLCASSTSGTPHGYTFGSGTRLTVV.

This chain connects TRBV6-5 to TRBJ2-5; D is perhaps TRBD2 (5 bases). The CDR3 has 12 amino acids. V gave up 6 bases and J gave up 11 bases, with 16 bases separating them. Germline V gene lookup returns CDR1 MNHEY and CDR2 SVGAGI. The CDR3 sequence: CASSPTTEEQYF. The CDR3 DNA reads TGTGCCAGCAGCCCGACAACGGAGGAGCAGTACTTC.

The chain links TRBV27 to TRBJ1-1; D not certain. The CDR3 spans 13 residues. Germline CDR1 MNHEY, CDR2 SMNVEV (reference sequence). With 2 bases removed from V and 1 base from J, the gap between germline ends came to 5 bases. The CDR3 region is CASSLAGNTEAFF. In DNA form, the CDR3 reads TGTGCCAGCAGTTTAGCAGGGAACACTGAAGCTTTCTTT.

The chain links TRBV6-1 to TRBJ2-1; maybe TRBD1 (5 bases). The V gene lost 4 bases and the J gene lost 9 bases, with 16 bases spanning the gap. The germline CDR1 and CDR2 sequences are MNHNS and SASEGT. CDR3 length equals 14 residues. CDR3 nucleotide sequence: TGTGCCAGCAGTGCCGGCAGGGCAGCAGGTGAGCAGTTCTTC. It is translated as CASSAGRAAGEQFF.

J is TRBJ2-3 and V is TRBV5-1; unclear D gene. Germline V gene data show CDR1 as SGHRS and CDR2 as YFSETQ. The CDR3 sequence is 14 residues long. Between the trimmed V and J ends, which lost 5 bases and 2 bases, there was a span of 12 bases. DNA for the CDR3: TGCGCCAGCAGTCCCGACTCGTCCACAGATACGCAGTATTTT. It codes for CASSPDSSTDTQYF. The full variable domain, its missing parts supplied by reference TRBV5-1 and TRBJ2-3, is KAGVTQTPRYLIKTRGQQVTLSCSPISGHRSVSWYQQTPGQGLQFLFEYFSETQRNKGNFPGRFSGRQFSNSRSEMNVSTLELGDSALYLCASSPDSSTDTQYFGPGTRLTVL.

There are a few counts of this clone. V usage is TRBV4-1 and J usage is TRBJ1-2; TRBD1 is a possible D gene (5 bases). The V end was cut by 1 base, the J end by 7 bases, with 19 bases between. Germline V lookup: CDR1 MGHRA, CDR2 YSYEKL. The CDR3 runs 16 residues. The CDR3 loop reads CASSQGYGGSSVGYTF. The CDR3 DNA reads TGCGCCAGCAGCCAAGGATATGGGGGGTCTTCAGTTGGCTACACCTTC.

In its sample, this clone was seen a few times. The gene calls are TRBV6-1 and TRBJ2-5; TRBD2 aligns across 8 bases. Losses at the gene ends were 8 bases for V and 1 base for J; bases not matched to a gene: 3. Per the germline V gene, CDR1 is MNHNS and CDR2 is SASEGT. This CDR3 comprises 13 residues. DNA for the CDR3: TGTGCCAGCTGGCTAGCGGGCCAAGAGACCCAGTACTTC. Its protein product is CASWLAGQETQYF.

V usage is TRBV5-6 and J usage is TRBJ2-1; 9 nucleotides line up with TRBD1. Germline CDR1 is SGHDT and CDR2 is YYEEEE. This CDR3 is built from 15 residues. J was trimmed by 1 base and V by 2 bases; bases with no gene match: 1. In DNA, the CDR3 is TGTGCCAGCAGCTTCGGGACAGGGTCCTACAATGAGCAGTTCTTC. Its translation: CASSFGTGSYNEQFF. The whole variable domain, filled in from reference TRBV5-6 and TRBJ2-1, reads DAGVTQSPTHLIKTRGQQVTLRCSPKSGHDTVSWYQQALGQGPQFIFQYYEEEERQRGNFPDRFSGHQFPNYSSELNVNALLLGDSALYLCASSFGTGSYNEQFFGPGTRLTVL.

The table lists this clone with a count of one. This chain links TRBV28 with TRBJ2-2, with 11 bases identical to TRBD2. Germline CDR1 is MDHEN and CDR2 is SYDVKM. This CDR3 is built from 16 residues. Trimming cost V 5 bases and J 5 bases; bases outside gene matches: 7. CDR3 nucleotide sequence: TGTGCCAGCAGTCTACTAGCGGGAGCGCGGACCGGGGAGCTGTTTTTT. Translation: CASSLLAGARTGELFF.

The chain couples TRBV11-3 to TRBJ2-3, with 12 positions matching TRBD2. Germline V gene sequence: CDR1 SGHNT, CDR2 YENEEA. The V segment lost 1 base and the J segment 4 bases; nucleotides outside the gene matches: 3. CDR3 length: 16 amino acids. This CDR3 is CASSLGLAGEADTQYF. The CDR3 DNA is TGTGCCAGCAGCTTAGGACTAGCGGGAGAGGCAGATACGCAGTATTTT.

This chain uses TRBV5-1 with TRBJ1-1; D is uncertain. Trimming took off 3 bases at V and 0 bases at J, with 6 bases between the two ends. Germline-derived CDR1 and CDR2 are SGHRS and YFSETQ. This CDR3 has 13 amino acids. CDR3 coding DNA: TGCGCCAGCAGCTCCCAGATGAACACTGAAGCTTTCTTT. Amino acid sequence: CASSSQMNTEAFF.

The sample holds a few counts of this clone. This chain links TRBV6-5 with TRBJ2-5; D possibly corresponds to TRBD1 (5 bases). V lost 4 bases, J lost 0 bases, and 6 bases lay in between. Germline assignment: CDR1 MNHEY and CDR2 SVGAGI. This CDR3 contains 13 residues. The chain's CDR3 is CASSSGHQETQYF. The CDR3 DNA sequence: TGTGCCAGCAGTTCAGGGCACCAAGAGACCCAGTACTTC.

This sequence joins TRBV6-6 and TRBJ2-7; 10 bases fit TRBD2. The CDR3 contains 16 residues. Germline CDR1 is MNHNY and CDR2 is SVGAGI (reference sequence). With 2 bases clipped from V and 2 bases from J, the junction kept 6 bases outside the gene matches. The chain's CDR3 is CASSYTRTSGTYEQYF. Written as DNA, the CDR3 is TGTGCCAGCAGTTACACCCGGACTAGCGGAACCTACGAGCAGTACTTC.

This clone was seen more than once but under ten times. This rearrangement joins TRBV9 to TRBJ2-1; D is unclear. CDR1 SGDLS and CDR2 YYNGEE come from the germline V gene. Trimming cost V 0 bases and J 8 bases, with 15 bases left between them. The CDR3 covers 15 residues. Here the CDR3 DNA reads TGTGCCAGCAGCGTAGACTATGTGAGTGCCGATGAGCAGTTCTTC. Its protein is CASSVDYVSADEQFF.

J is TRBJ2-7 and V is TRBV7-8; tentative D call: TRBD1 (5 bases). V lost 2 bases and J 7 bases, leaving 12 bases between the germline ends. The CDR3 extends over 13 amino acids. Germline V CDR1 and CDR2: SGHVS, FQNEAQ. The CDR3 DNA reads as TGTGCCAGCAGCTTATTTCAGGGTAATGAGCAGTACTTC. Translating gives CASSLFQGNEQYF.

V usage is TRBV7-6 and J usage is TRBJ1-1, with D maybe TRBD1 (5 bases). The CDR3 extends over 13 amino acids. The V end was cut by 2 bases, the J end by 2 bases, with 6 bases between. The germline V gene has CDR1 SGHVS and CDR2 FNYEAQ. The CDR3 DNA reads as TGTGCCAGCAGCTTACAGGGTAACACTGAAGCTTTCTTT. Protein product: CASSLQGNTEAFF.

V usage is TRBV7-9 and J usage is TRBJ2-1; 10 bases align to TRBD2. The CDR3 extends over 15 amino acids. V dropped 2 bases and J dropped 12; count of bases not matched to a gene: 10. CDR1 SEHNR and CDR2 FQNEAQ come from the germline V gene (reference sequence). CDR3 sequence: CASSLTEREGWGQFF. The CDR3 nucleotides are TGTGCCAGCAGCTTAACGGAGCGGGAGGGTTGGGGGCAGTTCTTC.

V and J are TRBV6-6 and TRBJ2-7; TRBD1 agrees at 9 bases. This CDR3 is 13 amino acids long. CDR1 and CDR2 (germline): MNHNY, SVGAGI (reference sequence). V trimming: 6 bases; J trimming: 6 bases; junction bases outside the gene matches: 6. CDR3 region: CASRLGTGIEQYF. DNA of the CDR3: TGTGCCAGCAGACTGGGGACAGGGATCGAGCAGTACTTC.

In this sample, this clone turned up once. This sample includes further DNA sequences coding for the same CDR3. V usage is TRBV6-4 and J usage is TRBJ2-7; TRBD2 matches at 8 bases. Germline CDR1 and CDR2: MRHNA and SNTAGT. Trimming at V came to 5 bases and at J to 3 bases, leaving 9 bases not matched to a gene. The CDR3 sequence is 15 residues long. The CDR3 sequence: CASSPKAGGDYEQYF. The CDR3 DNA reads as TGTGCCAGCAGTCCTAAGGCGGGAGGAGACTACGAGCAGTACTTC.

The CDR3 nucleotides are TGTGCCAGCAGATCTCCCGGGGGTGAGACCCAGTACTTC. Translated: CASRSPGGETQYF. V is TRBV6-5 and J is TRBJ2-5; TRBD2 is a possible D gene (6 bases). Trimming pared 6 bases from V and 5 bases from J, leaving 13 bases between. CDR3 size: 13 residues. Germline V gene data show CDR1 as MNHEY and CDR2 as SVGAGI.

This sequence joins TRBV29-1 and TRBJ2-3, with 10 bases matching TRBD2. V dropped 6 bases and J dropped 5; count of bases not matched to a gene: 14. The germline V gene has CDR1 SQVTM and CDR2 ANQGSEA. This CDR3 region has 16 residues. The CDR3 region is CSVSLGASGSGDTQYF. CDR3 nucleotide sequence: TGCAGCGTCTCTCTTGGAGCTAGCGGGAGTGGAGATACGCAGTATTTT.